This TCR beta chain was found in a study of vaccination and CD4 T cells after COVID-19. Overall study context: Blood was drawn a median about 75 days post second dose, range 14 to 241.

An Oncomine TCR Beta short-read assay was used to sequence the DNA from cultured CD4+ T cells. TCRdb re-called the PCR reads through MiXCR, storing one row per CDR3 protein. Of about 20,000 distinct CDR3 sequences listed, 40% to 45% are singletons. Treatment in this sample: approximately 10-day PBMC culture with coronavirus spike peptide pools or control peptides (ViraFEST assay). Peptide pool stimulation in ViraFEST expanded antigen-specific T cells, whose TCRs were then sequenced. In this sample, this clonotype turned up a few times. Its antigen is undetermined. The germline CDR1 and CDR2 sequences are MNHEY and SVGAGI. Trimming removed 4 bases from V and 5 bases from J, with 17 bases in between. The CDR3 sequence is 15 residues long. General study results and limits: Spike mono-reactivity was found in 304 of the 307 vaccine-specific clones identified in convalescent patients.

The input for sequencing was CD4+ T cells from blood, cultured in vitro, taken after SARS-CoV-2 vaccination. This sequence was found in a human donor who had recovered from COVID-19. V and J are TRBV6-5 and TRBJ1-2; tentatively, D is TRBD1 (6 bases). This CDR3 reads CASSSDPQGLYGYTF. For the CDR3, the DNA is TGTGCCAGCAGTTCCGACCCCCAGGGGCTGTATGGCTACACCTTC.